Listed below are T cell receptor beta chains from one sample, sequenced in a study of blood T cell repertoires in COVID-19. Assay: immunoSEQ multiplex PCR; the TCRdb copy retains only in-frame clones and omits some. Of roughly 200,000 clones detected, about 88% appear once; the ten largest clones hold around 6.6%. Input material: peripheral blood. These receptors were collected from a woman between 40 and 50 years old who had recovered from COVID-19. Both conserved end residues are trimmed from each CDR3. The order of the fields is J gene, V gene, CDR3 protein.

J gene: TRBJ2-5
V gene: TRBV5-1
CDR3 protein: ASRGVREETQY

J gene: TRBJ2-1
V gene: TRBV5-8
CDR3 protein: ASSHRGASDADNEQF

J gene: TRBJ1-2
V gene: TRBV6-1
CDR3 protein: ASSEASRPITIYT

J gene: TRBJ1-5
V gene: TRBV5-1
CDR3 protein: ASSLKGGFIEPQH

J gene: TRBJ1-3
V gene: TRBV14
CDR3 protein: ASSQGRDTIY

J gene: TRBJ1-2
V gene: TRBV4-3
CDR3 protein: ASSQIDRGSGYT

J gene: TRBJ2-3
V gene: TRBV15
CDR3 protein: ATSRGGTSGSPSGTQY

J gene: TRBJ2-1
V gene: TRBV24-1
CDR3 protein: ATRSSGSGDEQF

J gene: TRBJ2-5
V gene: TRBV7-6
CDR3 protein: ASSTGQGSQETQY

J gene: TRBJ1-4
V gene: TRBV3-1/TRBV3-2
CDR3 protein: ASSPGRGGEKLF

J gene: TRBJ2-5
V gene: TRBV30
CDR3 protein: AWRYYQETQY

J gene: TRBJ1-5
V gene: TRBV19
CDR3 protein: ASTDSGDSNQPQH

J gene: TRBJ2-2
V gene: TRBV19
CDR3 protein: ASTPLGGGTGELF

J gene: TRBJ2-2
V gene: TRBV11-2
CDR3 protein: ASSLRRTGELF

J gene: TRBJ2-7
V gene: TRBV2
CDR3 protein: ATSGTGLNEQY

J gene: TRBJ1-3
V gene: TRBV18
CDR3 protein: ASSPPNRVIDSGNTIY

J gene: TRBJ1-1
V gene: TRBV19
CDR3 protein: ASSLGQGNTEAF